This T cell receptor beta chain was identified during a study of regulatory T cells in long-lasting Graves disease. Overall study results and limits: Persistent patients shared more public clonotypes (approximately 2,500) than new patients (about 1,000). There was favoring of TRBV28, TRBJ1-2 and TRBJ2-5 in persistent disease.

This clonotype was observed many times. As yet, its antigen is unknown. Time point defined: persistent/refractory GD, antithyroid drugs over 5 years with positive TRAb. After RNA was extracted from PBMCs, the TCR library was made from it. Patients were from an endocrinology department in Xi'an, China. EDTA tubes received around 9 milliliters of drawn peripheral blood. Combining iRepertoire HTBI primers with Arm-PCR of CDR3 regions, the authors built TCR beta libraries. From the multiplex PCR reads, TCRdb called clonotypes with MiXCR, one entry per CDR3 protein. Among over 350,000 distinct CDR3 sequences listed, around 20% were seen once. V was pared by 7 bases and J by 2 bases, with 17 bases between. The V gene's germline CDR1 is SNHLY and CDR2 FYNNEI. The CDR3 covers 15 residues.

J is TRBJ2-5 and V is TRBV2; possibly TRBD2 for D (6 bases). The origin of this receptor is a female donor with Graves disease. The specimen comprised peripheral blood mononuclear cells (PBMCs), sampled when the disease was refractory, from a patient treated with antithyroid drugs. This chain's CDR3 is CASNPGSVGQETQYF. Written as DNA, the CDR3 is TGTGCCAGCAACCCCGGGAGTGTAGGTCAAGAGACCCAGTACTTC.